Described below is a single T cell receptor (beta chain) sequence and its context. The sample belongs to a study of blood T cell repertoires in COVID-19. As for the study in general: Italy, Spain and the United States were the sources of the convalescent and acute COVID-19 samples.

Losses at the gene ends were 3 bases for V and 1 base for J; bases not matched to a gene: 10. The CDR3 extends over 17 amino acids. Germline V gene sequence: CDR1 LGHNA, CDR2 YSLEER. Generated by immunoSEQ multiplex PCR, the TCRdb table keeps only in-frame clones and is missing some. Of 60,000 to 70,000 clones in the sample, about 90% were seen once. The sequence came from a human donor with active COVID-19. The donor label of this sample is uncertain. The chain has TRBV4-3 and TRBJ2-3, with TRBD2 identical over 7 bases. What was sequenced was peripheral blood. Here the CDR3 reads CASSQATLAVRTDTQYF. CDR3 nucleotides: TGCGCCAGCAGCCAGGCCACTCTAGCGGTCCGCACAGATACGCAGTATTTT.